These 2 T cell receptor beta chains were all obtained from the same sample, sequenced in a study of T cells expressing NK-cell markers. TCRdb re-called the 5' RACE reads; one entry per CDR3 protein, DNA not given. This sample's table reports hundreds of thousands of distinct CDR3 sequences. Sequenced material: blood T cells: a sorted CD56 or NKG2C T cell subset, CD4+ or CD8+ T cells, or bulk PBMC T cells (not recorded which). The receptor source for this set is a woman between 18 and 69 years old in good health.

The gene calls are TRBV4-1 and TRBJ1-2; with no DNA, the TCRdb D assignment of TRBD1 cannot be verified. Germline V gene data show CDR1 as MGHRA and CDR2 as YSYEKL. The CDR3 totals 16 residues. The CDR3 sequence is CASSQDGGGANYGYTF.

The chain uses TRBV29-1 and TRBJ2-3; TCRdb outputs TRBD2, but without DNA this stays unchecked. The CDR3 length is 15 residues. The V gene's germline CDR1 is SQVTM and CDR2 ANQGSEA. This CDR3 reads CSVEGSSGNADSQYF.